Listed below are T cell receptor beta chains from one sample, sequenced in a study of blood T cells in healthy people across ages. TCRdb redid the calling of the 5' RACE reads with MiXCR, one entry per CDR3 protein. In the table there are about 930,000 distinct CDR3 sequences, 25% to 35% of which are singletons. These records were also assigned to another study, of T cells of mothers and their children.

The sample comprised blood. These receptors were collected from a woman in her 40s in good health. Each CDR3 is given with its conserved first and last residue. D genes are given only for firm matches. Rows may omit the clone size; those that give it use once, few, many or a size class.

abundance	v_gene	j_gene	d_gene	CDR3aa	CDR3nt
few	TRBV4-3	TRBJ2-1	-	CASSQAVGQRGNEQFF	TGCGCCAGCAGCCAAGCGGTAGGACAGCGCGGGAATGAGCAGTTCTTC
many	TRBV7-6	TRBJ2-5	-	CASSLATGSQETQYF	TGTGCCAGCAGCTTAGCAACAGGGTCACAAGAGACCCAGTACTTC
-	TRBV29-1	TRBJ2-3	TRBD1	CSVETGTGVDTQYF	TGCAGCGTTGAAACGGGGACAGGGGTAGATACGCAGTATTTT
few	TRBV7-8	TRBJ2-7	-	CASSLGGRPSSYEQYF	TGTGCCAGCAGCTTAGGGGGCAGACCAAGCTCCTACGAGCAGTACTTC
few	TRBV5-5	TRBJ1-2	-	CASSNSIYGYTF	TGTGCCAGCAGTAACAGCATTTATGGCTACACCTTC
few	TRBV4-2	TRBJ1-2	-	CASSQGEGSYGYTF	TGTGCCAGCAGCCAAGGCGAGGGCAGCTATGGCTACACCTTC
few	TRBV10-3	TRBJ2-7	TRBD2	CAISGGLAGAYEQYF	TGTGCCATCAGTGGGGGACTAGCGGGGGCCTACGAGCAGTACTTC
-	TRBV28	TRBJ2-1	TRBD2	CASTGQTSGIHNEQFF	TGTGCCAGCACCGGCCAGACTAGCGGGATCCACAATGAGCAGTTCTTC
few	TRBV2	TRBJ1-2	-	CASREAGSPRGYTF	TGTGCCAGCAGGGAAGCGGGGTCACCTCGTGGCTACACCTTC
-	TRBV7-8	TRBJ1-5	-	CASSRRDLNQPQHF	TGTGCCAGCAGCCGACGGGACCTCAATCAGCCCCAGCATTTT
few	TRBV20-1	TRBJ2-7	TRBD2	CSTRTSSGGYEQYF	TGCAGTACTAGGACGTCTAGCGGGGGCTACGAGCAGTACTTC
-	TRBV10-3	TRBJ1-5	TRBD1	CAISGTGMSDQPQHF	TGTGCCATCAGTGGGACAGGGATGAGCGATCAGCCCCAGCATTTT
-	TRBV12-3/TRBV12-4	TRBJ2-7	TRBD2	CASSLAPLTTSGGEQYF	TGTGCCAGCAGTTTAGCGCCCCTCACTACTAGCGGGGGCGAGCAGTACTTC
many	TRBV12-3/TRBV12-4	TRBJ2-3	-	CASRGLIPTDTQYF	TGTGCCAGCAGGGGTCTGATCCCCACAGATACGCAGTATTTT
-	TRBV20-1	TRBJ2-5	TRBD1	CSSSSSTGLRETQYF	TGCAGTTCTTCCAGTTCGACAGGGCTGAGAGAGACCCAGTACTTC
-	TRBV12-3/TRBV12-4	TRBJ2-1	-	CASSLSGQTYNEQFF	TGTGCCAGCAGTTTATCCGGACAGACCTACAATGAGCAGTTCTTC
-	TRBV6-1	TRBJ2-1	-	CASLRSSYNKQFF	TGTGCCAGCCTTAGGAGCTCCTACAATAAGCAGTTCTTC
many	TRBV7-9	TRBJ2-1	-	CASSLQSGVIDEQFF	TGTGCCAGCAGCTTACAGTCGGGGGTGATAGATGAGCAGTTCTTC
many	TRBV7-9	TRBJ2-5	TRBD1	CASSTGGQETQYF	TGCGCCAGCAGCACAGGGGGCCAAGAGACCCAGTACTTC
-	TRBV19	TRBJ2-7	-	CASSANTYEQYF	TGTGCCAGTAGTGCCAATACCTACGAGCAGTACTTC
many	TRBV28	TRBJ2-5	-	CASSASGVVTQYF	TGTGCCAGCAGTGCAAGCGGCGTAGTAACCCAGTACTTC
-	TRBV6-4	TRBJ2-3	TRBD2	CASSEIAGDTQYF	TGTGCCAGCAGTGAAATAGCGGGAGATACGCAGTATTTT
few	TRBV13	TRBJ1-2	-	CASSFLVSGPNGYTF	TGTGCCAGCAGCTTTTTGGTTTCAGGGCCCAACGGCTACACCTTC
-	TRBV6-5	TRBJ1-1	-	CATNLGAKLTEAFF	TGTGCCACCAACTTGGGGGCTAAGTTGACTGAAGCTTTCTTT
many	TRBV4-1	TRBJ2-7	-	CASSQEAGNTYEQYF	TGCGCCAGCAGCCAAGAAGCTGGGAACACCTACGAGCAGTACTTC
once	TRBV28	TRBJ2-7	TRBD1	CASSLGQGTYERYF	TGTGCCAGCAGTTTGGGACAGGGGACCTACGAGCGGTACTTC
-	TRBV7-2	TRBJ2-1	-	CASSLGSPPDEQFF	TGTGCCAGCAGCTTAGGAAGCCCCCCGGATGAGCAGTTCTTC
-	TRBV7-2	TRBJ2-3	TRBD2	CASSSNKAGGGTDTQYF	TGTGCCAGCAGCTCGAACAAAGCGGGGGGGGGCACAGATACGCAGTATTTT
-	TRBV5-1	TRBJ2-2	TRBD1	CASSLRTGTGELFF	TGCGCCAGCAGCTTACGGACAGGGACCGGGGAGCTGTTTTTT
many	TRBV20-1	TRBJ1-2	TRBD1	CSARDGTVFYTF	TGCAGTGCTAGAGACGGGACAGTATTCTACACCTTC
few	TRBV7-2	TRBJ2-5	-	CASSSLYLSPETQYF	TGTGCCAGCAGCTCTCTTTATCTAAGCCCAGAGACCCAGTACTTC
many	TRBV29-1	TRBJ1-2	-	CSADGTDYGYTF	TGCAGCGCTGACGGGACGGACTATGGCTACACCTTC
many	TRBV7-2	TRBJ2-5	-	CASSFRSQGHQETQYF	TGTGCCAGCAGCTTCAGATCGCAGGGTCACCAAGAGACCCAGTACTTC
-	TRBV20-1	TRBJ2-1	-	CSARARGGVGNEQFF	TGCAGTGCTAGAGCCCGAGGGGGGGTTGGCAATGAGCAGTTCTTC
many	TRBV28	TRBJ2-3	TRBD1	CASSFPGTGETQYF	TGTGCCAGCAGTTTCCCCGGGACAGGGGAAACGCAGTATTTT
few	TRBV7-8	TRBJ2-5	-	CASSPRVGRAQETQYF	TGTGCCAGCAGTCCCCGAGTGGGCAGGGCGCAAGAGACCCAGTACTTC
many	TRBV5-1	TRBJ2-4	TRBD2	CASSQRGDSLAKNIQYF	TGCGCCAGCAGTCAGCGGGGAGACTCTTTAGCCAAAAACATTCAGTACTTC
-	TRBV7-2	TRBJ1-4	-	CASSPGVTEKLFF	TGTGCCAGCAGTCCGGGGGTTACGGAGAAACTGTTTTTT
many	TRBV12-3/TRBV12-4	TRBJ2-3	-	CASSPMGGADTQYF	TGTGCCAGCAGTCCCATGGGAGGTGCAGATACGCAGTATTTT
once	TRBV12-3/TRBV12-4	TRBJ2-1	-	CASSLGVARVGSYNEQFF	TGTGCCAGCAGTTTGGGGGTAGCAAGGGTTGGCTCCTACAATGAGCAGTTCTTC
many	TRBV5-8	TRBJ2-5	TRBD1	CASSLRRTGQETQYF	TGTGCCAGCAGCTTGAGGCGGACAGGGCAAGAGACCCAGTACTTC
-	TRBV20-1	TRBJ1-2	-	CSASIRPGGYTF	TGCAGTGCTAGTATTCGTCCGGGCGGCTACACCTTC
once	TRBV18	TRBJ2-7	-	CANSDLGTASEQYF	TGTGCCAACTCAGATTTGGGGACGGCTTCCGAGCAGTACTTC
few	TRBV2	TRBJ2-7	-	CASSETVSSYEQYF	TGTGCCAGCAGTGAGACAGTTAGCTCCTACGAGCAGTACTTC
-	TRBV7-9	TRBJ2-7	-	CASSLARAAGALDEQYF	TGTGCCAGCAGCTTAGCGCGGGCAGCTGGCGCCCTGGATGAGCAGTACTTC
many	TRBV24-1	TRBJ2-7	TRBD2	CATSDARLAGGRHEQYF	TGTGCCACCAGTGATGCCCGACTAGCGGGGGGGCGACACGAGCAGTACTTC
-	TRBV12-5	TRBJ1-1	TRBD1	CASGRPDRENTEAFF	TGTGCTAGTGGCCGGCCCGACAGGGAGAACACTGAAGCTTTCTTT
few	TRBV20-1	TRBJ2-7	-	CSARDLGRDWEEQYF	TGCAGTGCTAGAGATTTGGGTCGAGATTGGGAGGAGCAGTACTTC